These 12 T cell receptor beta chains originate from one sample sequenced in a study of T cells after yellow fever vaccination. From the 5' RACE reads, TCRdb called clonotypes with MiXCR, one entry per CDR3 protein. The repertoire holds about 340,000 distinct CDR3 sequences, with under 15% as singletons. The sample was CD4+ T cells sorted from PBMCs, taken 15 days after the yellow fever booster vaccination. The receptors were gathered from a man aged 18 to 35 who received the YFV17D yellow fever vaccine.

The J gene is TRBJ2-5, the V gene TRBV27, with a possible D match to TRBD2 (7 bases). V shed 4 bases and J shed 5 bases, with 20 bases lying between them. CDR1 is MNHEY and CDR2 is SMNVEV in the germline V gene (reference sequence). The CDR3 totals 16 residues. CDR3 coding DNA: TGTGCCAGCAGTTCTCGCCGGGGGGCGGGGTGGGAGACCCAGTACTTC. Its translation: CASSSRRGAGWETQYF.

This clonotype appeared a few times. This sequence joins TRBV10-3 and TRBJ2-3; D unclear. Germline CDR1 reads ENHRY; CDR2 reads SYGVKD. This CDR3 has 16 residues. Trimming took off 6 bases at V and 0 bases at J, with 16 bases between the two ends. CDR3 amino acids: CAIRGSRTASTDTQYF. The CDR3 DNA follows: TGTGCCATCAGGGGCTCGCGGACCGCTAGCACAGATACGCAGTATTTT.

This clonotype was observed a few times. The chain employs TRBV12-3 or TRBV12-4 and TRBJ2-3, with 10 positions matching TRBD2. The CDR3 sequence is 19 residues long. V was clipped by 6 bases and J by 0 bases; unmatched bases: 15. The CDR3: CASSNLGRGLASSTDTQYF. The CDR3 bases are TGTGCCAGCAGCAACTTAGGGCGGGGACTAGCGTCTAGCACAGATACGCAGTATTTT.

The chain has TRBV7-9 and TRBJ1-3; D is unclear. V lost 4 bases, J lost 3 bases, and 13 bases lay in between. Germline values: CDR1 SEHNR, CDR2 FQNEAQ (reference sequence). CDR3 length: 15 residues. The CDR3: CASSSQALVGNTIYF. The DNA of the CDR3 is TGTGCCAGCAGCTCTCAGGCGCTCGTTGGAAACACCATATATTTT.

This clonotype appeared a few times. The rearrangement joins TRBV18 to TRBJ2-1, with 11 bases that match TRBD2. CDR1 is KGHSH and CDR2 is LQKENI in the germline V gene. The CDR3 runs 16 residues. Unmatched junction bases numbered 8, after V lost 3 bases and J lost 7 bases. This CDR3 reads CASSPRLAGGRNEQFF. CDR3 nucleotide sequence: TGTGCCAGCTCACCGCGGTTAGCGGGGGGGCGTAATGAGCAGTTCTTC.

This clonotype was counted many times. The V and J genes are TRBV5-6 and TRBJ2-7; D unclear. Germline CDR1 and CDR2: SGHDT and YYEEEE. This CDR3 contains 12 residues. V lost 0 bases to trimming and J lost 6 bases, with 7 bases between them. The CDR3, as DNA: TGTGCCAGCAGCTTGGTAGGTTTCGAGCAGTACTTC. As protein: CASSLVGFEQYF. The whole variable domain, filled in from reference TRBV5-6 and TRBJ2-7, reads DAGVTQSPTHLIKTRGQQVTLRCSPKSGHDTVSWYQQALGQGPQFIFQYYEEEERQRGNFPDRFSGHQFPNYSSELNVNALLLGDSALYLCASSLVGFEQYFGPGTRLTVT.

This clonotype was seen repeatedly, ten times or more. This sequence joins TRBV9 and TRBJ2-1, with TRBD1 identical over 11 bases. After removal of 4 bases from V and 0 bases from J, the junction contained 6 bases not matched to a gene. The CDR3 has 17 amino acids. Germline V gene sequence: CDR1 SGDLS, CDR2 YYNGEE. The CDR3 here is CASSPRTGGGSYNEQFF. The DNA of the CDR3 is TGTGCCAGCAGCCCCAGGACAGGGGGCGGCTCCTACAATGAGCAGTTCTTC.

This chain links TRBV5-1 with TRBJ1-5; a possible D gene is TRBD1 (6 bases). The CDR3 has 14 amino acids. V lost 3 bases and J 4 bases, leaving 11 bases between the germline ends. CDR1 is SGHRS, CDR2 YFSETQ, per germline. The CDR3 nucleotides read TGCGCCAGCAGCTCCGGGACACCGAATCAGCCCCAGCATTTT. This sequence encodes CASSSGTPNQPQHF.

The rearrangement uses TRBV7-3 and TRBJ1-2, with TRBD1 matching over 7 bases. The length of the CDR3 is 16 residues. CDR1 is SGHTA, CDR2 FQGTGA, per germline. V trimming: 0 bases; J trimming: 12 bases; junction bases outside the gene matches: 16. For the CDR3, the DNA is TGTGCCAGCAGCTTAACCTCGCTCAGGGACAGCTCGTTCCACACCTTC. Residues: CASSLTSLRDSSFHTF.

V usage is TRBV6-1 and J usage is TRBJ2-7; D ambiguous. Trimming shortened V by 2 bases and J by 4 bases, and 12 bases separated the two germline ends. The CDR3 is made up of 14 amino acids. CDR1 and CDR2 from the germline V gene are MNHNS and SASEGT. The CDR3 bases are TGTGCCAGCAGTGAATCGGGCAACAGATACGAGCAGTACGTC. It specifies CASSESGNRYEQYV.

The CDR3 DNA follows: TGTGCCATCAGTGAGTCCCCCGACGGGAGCTCCTACAATGAGCAGTTCTTC. This codes for CAISESPDGSSYNEQFF. The chain combines TRBV10-3 with TRBJ2-1; tentatively, D is TRBD2 (6 bases). CDR1 is ENHRY, CDR2 SYGVKD, per germline. The CDR3 consists of 17 residues. V dropped 0 bases and J dropped 0 bases, with 12 bases sitting between them.

This clonotype has a handful of counts. The rearrangement joins TRBV18 to TRBJ1-4; possible D gene TRBD1, 5 bases. CDR1 is KGHSH and CDR2 is LQKENI in the germline V gene. The CDR3 runs 11 residues. V dropped 6 bases and J dropped 15 bases, with 14 bases sitting between them. In DNA form, the CDR3 reads TGTGCCAGCTCTGTCCCGGGACCGATGTTTTTT. This gives the protein CASSVPGPMFF. The full variable domain, its missing parts supplied by reference TRBV18 and TRBJ1-4, is NAGVMQNPRHLVRRRGQEARLRCSPMKGHSHVYWYRQLPEEGLKFMVYLQKENIIDESGMPKERFSAEFPKEGPSILRIQQVVRGDSAAYFCASSVPGPMFFGSGTQLSVL.